These 9 T cell receptor beta chains share one sample of origin, sequenced in a study of molecular identifiers for immune sequencing clone quantification. TCRdb recomputed calls from the PCR reads with MiXCR, one row per CDR3 protein. The sample lists around 460,000 distinct CDR3 sequences; around 21% were seen once. Sequenced sample: naive CD8+ T cells from blood, with Jurkat cell RNA spiked in. Subset defined: FACS-sorted CD8+CD4-CCR7+CD45RA+ naive T cells. Source of these receptors: a human donor in good health. Some libraries in this study had Jurkat cell RNA spiked in.

This clonotype was seen ten or more times. V usage is TRBV15 and J usage is TRBJ1-1; D remains ambiguous. The length of the CDR3 is 13 residues. The germline V gene encodes CDR1 LNHNV and CDR2 YYDKDF (reference sequence). V lost 5 bases and J 5 bases, leaving 12 bases between the germline ends. The CDR3 bases are TGTGCCACCAGCGCCGAATGGGGTACTGAAGCTTTCTTT. Its protein product is CATSAEWGTEAFF.

In this sample, this clonotype turned up once. V is TRBV27 and J is TRBJ1-1; 8 bases fit TRBD1. Germline CDR1 MNHEY, CDR2 SMNVEV (reference sequence). This CDR3 contains 15 residues. Trimming cost V 5 bases and J 6 bases; bases outside gene matches: 11. This CDR3 reads CASSLRTGPVAEAFF. CDR3 nucleotides: TGTGCCAGCAGTCTCCGGACAGGGCCTGTGGCTGAAGCTTTCTTT.

This clonotype was seen a handful of times. Mismatch with germline at one junction end may stem from a read error. V usage is TRBV19 and J usage is TRBJ1-1, with D possibly matching TRBD1 (5 bases). Germline CDR1 is LNHDA and CDR2 is SQIVND (reference sequence). The CDR3 contains 12 residues. The CDR3 DNA follows: TGTGCCAGTAGCCAGGGAGACACTGTAGCTTTCTTT. It codes for CASSQGDTVAFF.

This clonotype has at least ten counts. Because it lacks the conserved phenylalanine or tryptophan at the end, this CDR3 is likely a read error. Because the CDR3's place on the DNA is in doubt, the DNA is left out and the CDR3 is given as listed by TCRdb. This rearrangement joins TRBV5-1 to TRBJ1-1. With termini counted, the CDR3 has 11 amino acids. The germline V gene has CDR1 SGHRS and CDR2 YFSETQ. CDR3 region: CASSLHPPASG.

The table lists this clonotype with a few counts. V and J are TRBV4-3 and TRBJ2-7, with 8 bases matching TRBD1. V was clipped by 0 bases and J by 3 bases; unmatched bases: 10. There are 17 residues in the CDR3. Germline V gene sequence: CDR1 LGHNA, CDR2 YSLEER. The CDR3: CASSQDRPGQGSYEQYF. In DNA, the CDR3 is TGCGCCAGCAGCCAAGATCGTCCCGGACAGGGAAGCTACGAGCAGTACTTC.

This clonotype has at least ten counts. The chain joins TRBV19 to TRBJ2-5; 7 bases are a match to TRBD1. In germline, CDR1 is LNHDA, CDR2 SQIVND (reference sequence). Germline trimming cut 5 bases from V and 2 bases from J; bases unmatched to any gene: 8. CDR3 size: 15 residues. This CDR3 reads CASSSQGSLQETQYF. CDR3 DNA: TGTGCCAGTAGTTCACAGGGGTCGCTTCAAGAGACCCAGTACTTC. Full variable domain (outside the CDR3, taken from reference TRBV19 and TRBJ2-5): DGGITQSPKYLFRKEGQNVTLSCEQNLNHDAMYWYRQDPGQGLRLIYYSQIVNDFQKGDIAEGYSVSREKKESFPLTVTSAQKNPTAFYLCASSSQGSLQETQYFGPGTRLLVL.

V is TRBV30 and J is TRBJ2-6; 7 nucleotides align to TRBD1. With 0 bases clipped from V and 1 base from J, the junction kept 3 bases outside the gene matches. Germline V gene data show CDR1 as GTSNPN and CDR2 as SVGIG (reference sequence). The CDR3 is made up of 16 amino acids. The chain's CDR3 is CAWSVIRGSGANVLTF. The DNA of the CDR3 is TGTGCCTGGAGTGTAATCAGGGGGTCTGGGGCCAACGTCCTGACTTTC.

Regarding this clonotype: The conserved phenylalanine or tryptophan is not found at the CDR3 terminus, so this likely reflects a read error. The chain employs TRBV28 and TRBJ2-3; unclear D gene. The CDR3 has 19 amino acids. Germline V lookup: CDR1 MDHEN, CDR2 SYDVKM. Trimming left V 4 bases short and J 0 bases short, with 23 bases between. CDR3 region: CASSSLGPAYTTSTDTQYS. Here the CDR3 DNA reads TGTGCCAGCAGTTCATTAGGGCCGGCCTACACCACTAGCACAGATACGCAGTATTCT.

This clonotype was detected a few times. V and J are TRBV30 and TRBJ1-2, with D uncertain. The ends were cut back, 1 base at V and 7 bases at J, with 13 bases in the middle. The CDR3 has 13 amino acids. Germline values: CDR1 GTSNPN, CDR2 SVGIG (reference sequence). The CDR3, as DNA: TGTGCCTGGAGTGGGCTAGGTTCTGCTGGCTACACCTTC. Translating gives CAWSGLGSAGYTF.